This TCR beta chain was found in a study of CXCR3-negative and CXCR3-positive naive CD8 T cells. Study-wide results and limits: TRBV-TRBJ usage was similar across naive CXCR3 subsets but distinct in memory cells.

In preparing the TRB cDNA libraries, 5' RACE with UMI labels was used. TCRdb reprocessed the 5' RACE reads and keeps a single row for each CDR3 protein, giving no DNA. This repertoire comprises tens of thousands of distinct CDR3 sequences; its ten largest clones make up 0.35% to 0.5%. This CDR3 spans 15 amino acids. Germline CDR1 SGHVS, CDR2 FNYEAQ. Comment on this clonotype: Its antigen is not identified.

This receptor was taken from a human donor in good health. Some clones in this sample may be carry-over from other donors' samples. The chain carries TRBV7-6 and TRBJ2-5; without DNA, the TCRdb call of TRBD1 cannot be checked. The sample was naive CXCR3- CD8+ T cells from blood. The subset is: CD45RO-CCR7+CD27+CD95- naive CD8+ T cells lacking CXCR3 (TNR3-). CDR3 loop: CASSPGTGLRETQYF.